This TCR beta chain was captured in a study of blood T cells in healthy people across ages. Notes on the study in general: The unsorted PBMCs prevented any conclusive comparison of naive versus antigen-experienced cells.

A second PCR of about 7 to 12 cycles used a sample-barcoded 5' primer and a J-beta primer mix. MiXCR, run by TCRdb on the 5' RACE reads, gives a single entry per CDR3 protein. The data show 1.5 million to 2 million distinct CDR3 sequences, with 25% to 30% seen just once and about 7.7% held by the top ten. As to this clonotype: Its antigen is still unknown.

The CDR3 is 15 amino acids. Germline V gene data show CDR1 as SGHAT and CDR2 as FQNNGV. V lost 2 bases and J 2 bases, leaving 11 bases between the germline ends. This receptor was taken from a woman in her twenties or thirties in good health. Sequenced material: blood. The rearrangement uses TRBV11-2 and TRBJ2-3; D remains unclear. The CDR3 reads CASSLFAQATDTQYF. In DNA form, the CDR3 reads TGTGCCAGCAGCTTATTCGCGCAGGCCACAGATACGCAGTATTTT.